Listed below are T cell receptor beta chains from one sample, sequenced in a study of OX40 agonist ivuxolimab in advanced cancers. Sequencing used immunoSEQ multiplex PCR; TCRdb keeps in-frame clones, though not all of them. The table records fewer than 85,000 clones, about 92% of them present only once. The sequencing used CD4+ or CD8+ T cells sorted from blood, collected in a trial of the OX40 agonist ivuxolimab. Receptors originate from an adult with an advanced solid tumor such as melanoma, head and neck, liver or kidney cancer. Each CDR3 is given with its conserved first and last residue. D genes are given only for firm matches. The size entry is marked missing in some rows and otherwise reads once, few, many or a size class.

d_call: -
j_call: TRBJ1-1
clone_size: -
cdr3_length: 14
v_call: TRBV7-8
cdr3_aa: CASSFRVEGTEAFF
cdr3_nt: TGTGCCAGCAGCTTCCGAGTGGAGGGCACTGAAGCTTTCTTT

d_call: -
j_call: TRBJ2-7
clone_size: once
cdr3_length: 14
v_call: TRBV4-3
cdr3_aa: CASSQVLDPYEQYF
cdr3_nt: TGCGCCAGCAGCCAAGTACTGGACCCCTACGAGCAGTACTTC

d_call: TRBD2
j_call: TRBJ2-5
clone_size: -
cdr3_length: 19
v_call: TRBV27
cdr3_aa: CASSFSLAGGQGPSDTQYF
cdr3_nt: TGTGCCAGCAGTTTTTCGCTAGCGGGGGGGCAGGGCCCAAGTGACACCCAGTACTTC

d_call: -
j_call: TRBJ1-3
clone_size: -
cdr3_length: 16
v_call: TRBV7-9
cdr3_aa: CASSPIWEAPGNTIYF
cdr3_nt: TGTGCCAGCAGCCCAATCTGGGAGGCCCCGGGGAACACCATATATTTT

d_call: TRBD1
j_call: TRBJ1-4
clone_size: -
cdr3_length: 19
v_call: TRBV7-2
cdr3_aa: CASSVDRDRGQMANEKLFF
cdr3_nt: TGTGCCAGCAGCGTAGACCGGGACAGGGGGCAGATGGCTAATGAAAAACTGTTTTTT

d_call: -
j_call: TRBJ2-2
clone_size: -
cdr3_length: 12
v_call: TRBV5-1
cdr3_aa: CASSRSTGELFF
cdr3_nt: TGCGCCAGCAGCCGTTCCACCGGGGAGCTGTTTTTT

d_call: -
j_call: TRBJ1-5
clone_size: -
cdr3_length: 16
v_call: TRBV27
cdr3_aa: CASSFLGALGNQPQHF
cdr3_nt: TGTGCCAGCAGTTTTCTCGGGGCTTTGGGCAATCAGCCCCAGCATTTT

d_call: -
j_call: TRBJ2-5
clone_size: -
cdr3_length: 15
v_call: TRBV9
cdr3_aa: CASSLGGGGGETQYF
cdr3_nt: TGTGCCAGCAGCTTGGGCGGGGGCGGCGGAGAGACCCAGTACTTC

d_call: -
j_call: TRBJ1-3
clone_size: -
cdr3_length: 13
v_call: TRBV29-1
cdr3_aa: CSVGGRDQDTIYF
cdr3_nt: TGCAGCGTCGGGGGCCGGGACCAAGACACCATATATTTT

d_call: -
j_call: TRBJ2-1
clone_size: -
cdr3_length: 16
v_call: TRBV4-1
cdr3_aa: CASSQLGGSINNEQFF
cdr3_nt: TGCGCCAGCAGCCAACTTGGGGGCAGTATTAACAATGAGCAGTTCTTC

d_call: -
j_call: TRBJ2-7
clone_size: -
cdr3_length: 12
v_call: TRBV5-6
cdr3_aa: CASSLLGGEQYF
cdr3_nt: TGTGCCAGCAGCTTATTAGGTGGGGAGCAGTACTTC

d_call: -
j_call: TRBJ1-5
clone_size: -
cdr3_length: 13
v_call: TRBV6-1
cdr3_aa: CASSLTVNQPQHF
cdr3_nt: TGTGCCAGCAGTTTGACAGTCAATCAGCCCCAGCATTTT

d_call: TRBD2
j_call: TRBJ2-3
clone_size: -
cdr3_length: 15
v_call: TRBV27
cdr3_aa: CASSWEGTPSDTQYF
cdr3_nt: TGTGCCAGCAGTTGGGAGGGGACCCCCTCAGATACGCAGTATTTT